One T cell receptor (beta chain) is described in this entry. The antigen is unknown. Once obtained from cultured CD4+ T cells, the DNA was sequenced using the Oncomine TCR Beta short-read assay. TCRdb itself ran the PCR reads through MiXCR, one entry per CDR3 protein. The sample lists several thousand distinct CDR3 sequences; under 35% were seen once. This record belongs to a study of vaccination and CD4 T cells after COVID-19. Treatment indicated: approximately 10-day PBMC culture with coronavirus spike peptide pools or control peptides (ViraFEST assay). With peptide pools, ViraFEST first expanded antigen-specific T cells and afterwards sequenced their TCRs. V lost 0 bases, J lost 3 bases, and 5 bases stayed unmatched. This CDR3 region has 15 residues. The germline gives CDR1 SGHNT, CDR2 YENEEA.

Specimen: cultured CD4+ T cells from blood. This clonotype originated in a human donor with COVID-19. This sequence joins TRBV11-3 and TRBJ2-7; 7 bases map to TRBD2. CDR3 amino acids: CASSLEGGKNYEQYF. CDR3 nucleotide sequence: TGTGCCAGCAGCTTAGAGGGGGGGAAGAACTACGAGCAGTACTTC.